This paragraph covers one TCR beta chain sequence. Its antigen specificity is not known. One base away there is no much larger clone; base qualities are not given. This sample stems from a study of regulatory T cells in long-lasting Graves disease listed by TCRdb under 2021. Regarding the complete study: Persistent Graves' disease was defined as antithyroid drug treatment for over 5 years with persistently positive TSH receptor autoantibodies. Patients with persistent Graves' disease were compared with patients with newly diagnosed Graves' disease using TCR sequencing and RNA sequencing of peripheral blood. The study was conducted in China and was registered as a clinical trial. TCR sequencing covered some 13 persistent and approximately 20 newly diagnosed Graves' disease patients, 33 samples in total. Persistent Graves' disease patients in the clinical cohort had taken antithyroid drugs for around 10 years on average. What the study reported, not specific to this receptor: A larger number of public clonotypes was shared among persistent patients (about 2,700) than among newly diagnosed patients (roughly 1,000). Lower TCR Shannon entropy and fewer highly expanded clones were observed in persistent Graves' disease patients than in newly diagnosed patients, which suggested clonal expansion. The authors acknowledged the small sample size as a limitation that may reduce accuracy. Peripheral blood alone was examined, since thyroid tissue, which constituted the primary lesion, could not be accessed. Persistent disease showed preferential use of TRBV28, TRBJ1-2 and TRBJ2-5, whereas newly diagnosed disease favored TRBV20-1 and TRBJ2-1. Sequencing and analysis were limited to the TCR beta chain.

Reading the label with the study, this specimen's time point is: persistent/refractory GD, antithyroid drugs over 5 years with positive TRAb. For both TCR sequencing and RNA sequencing, RNA was extracted from PBMCs in TRIzol. Graves' disease was diagnosed according to American Thyroid Association guidelines. Patients were recruited from an endocrinology department in Xi'an, China. Each patient gave roughly 10 milliliters of peripheral blood, collected in an EDTA anticoagulant tube. Ficoll Paque Plus density gradient separation was used to isolate PBMCs, and no further T cell sorting was performed. RNA quality was checked with an Agilent 2100 Bioanalyzer and agarose gel, and concentration with a NanoDrop 2000. The germline V gene (reference sequence) sets CDR1 to SEHNR and CDR2 to FQNEAQ. V trim: 1 base; J trim: 6 bases; unmatched bases: 4. Inclusive of the bounding cysteine and phenylalanine, the CDR3 is 14 residues long. CDR3 DNA is the only sequence kept; it has 42 bases, read in frame from the first base.

Libraries were made using multiplex PCR. Sequencing used an Illumina HiSeq 4000. CDR3 regions were amplified by Arm-PCR with iRepertoire HTBI primers to construct TCR beta libraries. Before sequencing, the PCR products underwent gel purification. The published analysis was carried out like this. A total of around 59 TRBV and 14 TRBJ segments were identified across samples and were used for gene usage analysis of CDR3 amino acid clonotypes. Filtered high-quality paired reads were merged into contigs using COPE and FqMerger. Contigs were aligned with BLAST to IMGT TRBV, TRBD and TRBJ reference genes, and CDR3 was defined per IMGT. Clonotypes above 0.1% frequency were classified as highly expanded clones. Shannon entropy was used to measure repertoire diversity, and the Gini coefficient was used to measure V-J evenness. A clonotype was considered public if more than one individual shared it. The public reads were reanalyzed by TCRdb: fastp trimming at Q25, MiXCR alignment, in-frame beta chains only. CDR3 protein duplicates are merged, each entry listing the most common genes and DNA. Clone size and V and J calls follow TCRdb, not the original study. This sample is represented by around 400,000 distinct CDR3 sequences; 21% of them were singletons. Jointly, the top ten make up roughly 13% of the sample.

This sequence originates from a female donor with Graves disease. Here the sequenced sample was peripheral blood mononuclear cells (PBMCs), taken when the disease was refractory, from a patient treated with antithyroid drugs. The receptor chain draws on TRBV7-9 and TRBJ2-7; TRBD1 fits 9 bases in the junction. The nucleotides are TGTGCCAGCAGCTTAGAGGGACAGGGAATCGAGCAGTACTTC. This sequence encodes CASSLEGQGIEQYF.